The 25 T cell receptor beta chains given below trace back to one sample, sequenced in a study of cytomegalovirus exposure and HLA in healthy donors (dated by TCRdb to the late 2010s). The library was produced with the immunoSEQ multiplex PCR assay. The multiplex PCR relied on a mix of 60 forward primers for TCR Vbeta segments and 13 reverse primers for TCR Jbeta segments. Imported from immuneACCESS, the table was reduced by TCRdb to in-frame sequences with V and J called. These copies leave out some clones; in studies compared against another copy, an unresolved V gene accounts for under half, and the cause of the remainder is not known. The sample has fewer than 150,000 clones on record, roughly three quarters of them singletons. The ten largest clones represent 4% to 6% of the sample. Sequencing used PBMCs. These receptors were obtained from a woman in her forties or fifties in good health and CMV-seronegative.

The rearrangement uses TRBV7-9 and TRBJ2-3, with 8 nucleotides matching TRBD2. Trimming at V came to 2 bases and at J to 4 bases, leaving 5 bases not matched to a gene. This CDR3 is built from 15 residues. Germline V lookup: CDR1 SEHNR, CDR2 FQNEAQ (reference sequence). CDR3 sequence (DNA): TGTGCCAGCAGCTTAACAGCGGGGGTCGCAGATACGCAGTATTTT. It codes for CASSLTAGVADTQYF.

The V and J genes are TRBV13 and TRBJ1-6; 8 bases line up with TRBD1. The CDR3 spans 16 residues. Losses at the gene ends were 8 bases for V and 9 bases for J; bases not matched to a gene: 15. Per germline, CDR1 PRHDT and CDR2 FYEKMQ (reference sequence). As DNA, the CDR3 is TGTGCCAGCCGACTGAATATCGGACAGGGTATTTCACCCCTCCACTTT. It yields the protein CASRLNIGQGISPLHF. Full variable domain (remainder filled in from reference TRBV13 and TRBJ1-6): AAGVIQSPRHLIKEKRETATLKCYPIPRHDTVYWYQQGPGQDPQFLISFYEKMQSDKGSIPDRFSAQQFSDYHSELNMSSLELGDSALYFCASRLNIGQGISPLHFGNGTRLTVT.

This clone was seen only once. J is TRBJ1-1 and V is TRBV6-5; D is uncertain. Deletions cut 6 bases from V and 4 bases from J, with 9 bases between. The germline gives CDR1 MNHEY, CDR2 SVGAGI. This CDR3 has 12 residues. The DNA for the CDR3 is TGTGCCAGCAGCCTCCTAGGCACTGAAGCTTTCTTT. Its protein product is CASSLLGTEAFF.

This clone was seen more than once but under ten times. J is TRBJ1-1 and V is TRBV6-5, with 9 positions matching TRBD1. In germline, CDR1 is MNHEY, CDR2 SVGAGI. The CDR3 covers 13 residues. V dropped 6 bases and J dropped 6; count of bases not matched to a gene: 5. The DNA for the CDR3 is TGTGCCAGCAGCCTTGACAGGGGGGCTGAAGCTTTCTTT. Translation gives CASSLDRGAEAFF.

This chain joins TRBV6-1 and TRBJ1-6, with unresolved D. In germline, CDR1 is MNHNS, CDR2 SASEGT. The CDR3 covers 15 residues. V lost 2 bases and J 7 bases, leaving 12 bases between the germline ends. The CDR3 coding sequence is TGTGCCAGCAGTGAAATGGAGGCAAGGAATTCACCCCTCCACTTT. This gives the protein CASSEMEARNSPLHF.

J is TRBJ2-3 and V is TRBV7-8, with TRBD2 matching 8 bases. The junction had 6 bases not matched to a gene; V was cut back by 5 bases and J by 5 bases. Germline V gene sequence: CDR1 SGHVS, CDR2 FQNEAQ. This CDR3 contains 14 residues. CDR3 nucleotides: TGTGCCAGCAGCCCCAGAGCGGGGGTAGATACGCAGTATTTT. Amino acids: CASSPRAGVDTQYF.

The chain couples TRBV5-4 to TRBJ2-7; 12 bases match TRBD1. The germline V gene encodes CDR1 SGHNT and CDR2 YYREEE (reference sequence). Trimming cost V 4 bases and J 2 bases; bases outside gene matches: 7. The CDR3 is made up of 16 amino acids. This CDR3 reads CASSTGTGGLTYEQYF. In DNA, the CDR3 is TGTGCCAGCAGCACCGGGACAGGGGGCTTAACCTACGAGCAGTACTTC.

This clone was picked up a small number of times. The rearrangement joins TRBV15 to TRBJ2-7, with D perhaps TRBD2 (6 bases). V was clipped by 5 bases and J by 1 base, with 18 bases between them. Per germline, CDR1 LNHNV and CDR2 YYDKDF (reference sequence). The CDR3 totals 16 residues. The CDR3 DNA follows: TGTGCCACCAGCCATTGGATTACAGGAGGGTCCTACGAGCAGTACTTC. Amino acid sequence: CATSHWITGGSYEQYF. Combining the CDR3 with reference TRBV15 and TRBJ2-7 gives the whole variable domain DAMVIQNPRYQVTQFGKPVTLSCSQTLNHNVMYWYQQKSSQAPKLLFHYYDKDFNNEADTPDNFQSRRPNTSFCFLDIRSPGLGDTAMYLCATSHWITGGSYEQYFGPGTRLTVT.

The rearrangement links TRBV11-2 to TRBJ2-5; the match to TRBD1 covers 7 bases. V lost 3 bases and J lost 0; bases outside the gene matches: 10. CDR3 length: 17 amino acids. Germline assignment: CDR1 SGHAT and CDR2 FQNNGV. The CDR3 DNA follows: TGTGCCAGCAGCTTCCTAACAGGGGCGGAGGACCAAGAGACCCAGTACTTC. Translated, it gives CASSFLTGAEDQETQYF.

This chain connects TRBV7-2 to TRBJ1-2; D is unresolved. The CDR3 extends over 14 amino acids. V dropped 3 bases and J dropped 0 bases, with 8 bases sitting between them. CDR1 and CDR2 (germline): SGHTA, FQGNSA. This chain's CDR3 is CASSFSGANYGYTF. The CDR3 DNA reads as TGTGCCAGCAGCTTCTCAGGTGCTAACTATGGCTACACCTTC.

This clone was observed a handful of times. V is TRBV19 and J is TRBJ2-3, with TRBD1 as a possible D gene (5 bases). The CDR3 contains 12 residues. Germline values: CDR1 LNHDA, CDR2 SQIVND (reference sequence). The V end was cut by 5 bases, the J end by 4 bases, with 7 bases between. As DNA, the CDR3 is TGTGCCAGTAGTGACAGTCCAGATACGCAGTATTTT. Translating it yields CASSDSPDTQYF.

This rearrangement joins TRBV4-3 to TRBJ1-2; a weak D match, TRBD1 (6 bases). CDR3 length: 17 amino acids. V was trimmed by 0 bases and J by 7 bases, leaving 21 bases between them. Germline V gene lookup returns CDR1 LGHNA and CDR2 YSLEER. The CDR3 DNA is TGCGCCAGCAGCCAAGAAGTCCGGGCGGGGGCCCTCTTTGGCTACACCTTC. It specifies CASSQEVRAGALFGYTF.

The gene calls are TRBV7-3 and TRBJ2-1; TRBD1 might be the D (5 bases). CDR3 length equals 13 residues. Germline CDR1 and CDR2: SGHTA and FQGTGA. V lost 1 base to trimming and J lost 10 bases, with 11 bases between them. CDR3 bases: TGTGCCAGCAGCTTAAGTCAGGGAATAGAGCAGTTCTTC. Amino acid sequence: CASSLSQGIEQFF.

This clone has just one count. The chain carries TRBV7-2 and TRBJ2-3; tentative D call: TRBD2 (7 bases). CDR3 length equals 16 residues. V lost 9 bases and J lost 3, with 22 bases in between. Germline values: CDR1 SGHTA, CDR2 FQGNSA. The CDR3 nucleotides are TGTGCCAGTACCCACCCCTACGGGGGGCTTACAGATACGCAGTATTTT. It specifies CASTHPYGGLTDTQYF. Drawing the rest from reference TRBV7-2 and TRBJ2-3, the complete variable domain is GAGVSQSPSNKVTEKGKDVELRCDPISGHTALYWYRQSLGQGLEFLIYFQGNSAPDKSGLPSDRFSAERTGGSVSTLTIQRTQQEDSAVYLCASTHPYGGLTDTQYFGPGTRLTVL.

This chain links TRBV19 with TRBJ2-3; weak D call: TRBD1 (5 bases). The CDR3 sequence is 15 residues long. With 5 bases removed from V and 0 bases from J, the gap between germline ends came to 12 bases. The germline V gene encodes CDR1 LNHDA and CDR2 SQIVND (reference sequence). Here the CDR3 reads CASSLQVSSTDTQYF. CDR3 bases: TGTGCCAGTAGTTTACAGGTCTCTAGCACAGATACGCAGTATTTT.

This sequence joins TRBV30 and TRBJ1-4; 9 bases are a match to TRBD1. Germline trimming cut 3 bases from V and 11 bases from J; bases unmatched to any gene: 7. This CDR3 is built from 13 residues. Germline V lookup: CDR1 GTSNPN, CDR2 SVGIG (reference sequence). The CDR3 DNA is TGTGCCTGGAGGCGGGACAGGGACTTGAAACTGTTTTTT. Its translation is CAWRRDRDLKLFF.

This chain connects TRBV5-1 to TRBJ1-1; TRBD1 aligns across 7 bases. The CDR3 has 14 amino acids. The germline V gene encodes CDR1 SGHRS and CDR2 YFSETQ. V gave up 4 bases and J gave up 2 bases; unmatched junction bases: 5. In nucleotides, the CDR3 is TGCGCCAGCAGCCTGTGGGACAGCAACACTGAAGCTTTCTTT. Translating it yields CASSLWDSNTEAFF. Using reference TRBV5-1 and TRBJ1-1 for the parts outside the CDR3, the full variable domain is KAGVTQTPRYLIKTRGQQVTLSCSPISGHRSVSWYQQTPGQGLQFLFEYFSETQRNKGNFPGRFSGRQFSNSRSEMNVSTLELGDSALYLCASSLWDSNTEAFFGQGTRLTVV.

The V call is TRBV5-4, the J call TRBJ1-1, with 10 bases lining up with TRBD1. V lost 0 bases to trimming and J lost 10 bases; unmatched junction nucleotides: 6. The CDR3 covers 14 residues. Germline values: CDR1 SGHNT, CDR2 YYREEE (reference sequence). CDR3: CASSLEMTGGGAFF. CDR3 DNA sequence: TGTGCCAGCAGCTTGGAAATGACAGGGGGCGGAGCTTTCTTT.

The chain uses TRBV13 and TRBJ2-7, with 10 bases matching TRBD1. V shed 5 bases and J 7 bases; nucleotides not matched to a gene: 8. The CDR3 covers 14 residues. CDR1 is PRHDT, CDR2 FYEKMQ, per germline (reference sequence). CDR3 DNA sequence: TGTGCCAGCAGCGACCGGGACAGGGGACGGGAGCAGTACTTC. This sequence encodes CASSDRDRGREQYF.

V and J are TRBV5-1 and TRBJ1-6, with no clear D. This CDR3 region has 14 residues. Trimming pared 1 base from V and 7 bases from J, leaving 9 bases between. Per germline, CDR1 SGHRS and CDR2 YFSETQ. CDR3 DNA: TGCGCCAGCAGCTTGTCAGCAGGCAATTCACCCCTCCACTTT. It translates to CASSLSAGNSPLHF.

The chain links TRBV7-8 to TRBJ1-1; D call uncertain. There are 16 residues in the CDR3. Trimming removed 7 bases from V and 0 bases from J, with 18 bases in between. CDR1 is SGHVS, CDR2 FQNEAQ, per germline. The CDR3 DNA reads as TGTGCCAGCAACGCCTTTAGGCAGAGGTTGAACACTGAAGCTTTCTTT. Protein: CASNAFRQRLNTEAFF. Full variable domain (missing parts from reference TRBV7-8 and TRBJ1-1): GAGVSQSPRYKVAKRGQDVALRCDPISGHVSLFWYQQALGQGPEFLTYFQNEAQLDKSGLPSDRFFAERPEGSVSTLKIQRTQQEDSAVYLCASNAFRQRLNTEAFFGQGTRLTVV.

This clone has a handful of counts. V is TRBV4-1 and J is TRBJ2-3; D gene uncertain. Germline V gene lookup returns CDR1 MGHRA and CDR2 YSYEKL. CDR3 size: 13 residues. V shed 0 bases and J shed 9 bases, with 10 bases lying between them. CDR3 loop: CASSQDLTPTQYF. DNA for the CDR3: TGCGCCAGCAGCCAAGATCTAACCCCAACGCAGTATTTT.

The chain is built from TRBV7-3 and TRBJ2-3; D may be TRBD1 (5 bases). V was pared by 5 bases and J by 3 bases, with 9 bases between. The CDR3 totals 13 residues. From germline, CDR1 is SGHTA and CDR2 FQGTGA. CDR3 sequence (DNA): TGTGCCAGCAGCCGACGGACAACAGATACGCAGTATTTT. Translated: CASSRRTTDTQYF.

V is TRBV7-2 and J is TRBJ1-1, with no clear D. Germline V CDR1 and CDR2: SGHTA, FQGNSA. With 5 bases removed from V and 5 bases from J, the gap between germline ends came to 15 bases. This CDR3 spans 14 amino acids. The CDR3 nucleotides are TGTGCCAGCAGCCCAGAGCGGGGAGGGACTGAAGCTTTCTTT. Translating it yields CASSPERGGTEAFF. Combining the CDR3 with reference TRBV7-2 and TRBJ1-1 gives the whole variable domain GAGVSQSPSNKVTEKGKDVELRCDPISGHTALYWYRQSLGQGLEFLIYFQGNSAPDKSGLPSDRFSAERTGGSVSTLTIQRTQQEDSAVYLCASSPERGGTEAFFGQGTRLTVV.

This clone was picked up one time. This chain links TRBV7-8 with TRBJ2-1, with D perhaps TRBD2 (6 bases). The germline gives CDR1 SGHVS, CDR2 FQNEAQ. V lost 5 bases and J 6 bases, leaving 11 bases between the germline ends. This CDR3 contains 13 residues. The CDR3 region is CASSPSSGNEQFF. The CDR3 nucleotides are TGTGCCAGCAGCCCAAGTAGCGGCAATGAGCAGTTCTTC.